One sample yielded the 11 T cell receptor beta chains listed below, sequenced in a study of cytomegalovirus exposure and HLA in healthy donors. PCR involved 60 Vbeta and 13 Jbeta primers. TCRdb keeps only in-frame clones here, not all; method: immunoSEQ multiplex PCR. The data contain 150,000 or so clones, 80% of them seen just once; the ten biggest clones take up roughly 13%. The sequenced material came from PBMCs. Receptors were obtained from a young man in good health and CMV-seropositive.

The rearrangement uses TRBV19 and TRBJ1-5; D is unclear. Germline CDR1 LNHDA, CDR2 SQIVND (reference sequence). This CDR3 spans 14 amino acids. Trimming stripped 0 bases from V and 7 bases from J, with 10 bases between. CDR3 bases: TGTGCCAGTAGTATAGATACTATTACCCAGCCCCAGCATTTT. This sequence encodes CASSIDTITQPQHF.

The chain recombines TRBV10-3 with TRBJ2-3, with a tentative D call TRBD2 (5 bases). CDR3 length: 14 residues. Germline V gene lookup returns CDR1 ENHRY and CDR2 SYGVKD. The V end was cut by 3 bases, the J end by 2 bases, with 9 bases between. The CDR3 DNA follows: TGTGCCATCAGTGATTCGGGGAACACAGATACGCAGTATTTT. Its translation: CAISDSGNTDTQYF.

The chain uses TRBV4-2 and TRBJ2-7, with 9 bases aligning to TRBD2. J was trimmed by 2 bases and V by 4 bases; bases with no gene match: 6. There are 15 residues in the CDR3. Germline values: CDR1 LGHNA, CDR2 YNFKEQ. In DNA form, the CDR3 reads TGTGCCAGCAGCCCGCTGCGGGAGGGTCCCTACGAGCAGTACTTC. Protein sequence: CASSPLREGPYEQYF.

The rearrangement joins TRBV30 to TRBJ2-3; D not resolved. This CDR3 is 12 amino acids long. Germline assignment: CDR1 GTSNPN and CDR2 SVGIG (reference sequence). V was shortened by 3 bases and J by 2 bases, with 6 bases between the two germline ends. DNA for the CDR3: TGTGCCTGGAGACAGAACACAGATACGCAGTATTTT. It yields the protein CAWRQNTDTQYF.

The chain joins TRBV2 to TRBJ2-3, with 11 nucleotides matching TRBD2. Germline V gives CDR1 SNHLY, CDR2 FYNNEI. The junction had 0 bases not matched to a gene; V was cut back by 3 bases and J by 1 base. The CDR3 has 15 amino acids. The CDR3 reads CASSEGLAGTDTQYF. The DNA of the CDR3 is TGTGCCAGCAGTGAGGGACTAGCGGGCACAGATACGCAGTATTTT.

The chain couples TRBV9 to TRBJ2-1, with 12 bases matching TRBD2. Losses at the gene ends were 4 bases for V and 7 bases for J; bases not matched to a gene: 9. Per the germline V gene, CDR1 is SGDLS and CDR2 is YYNGEE. This CDR3 is built from 16 residues. CDR3 DNA: TGTGCCAGCAGCATCAGCAGGACTAGCGGGATTAATGAGCAGTTCTTC. This gives the protein CASSISRTSGINEQFF.

This chain links TRBV28 with TRBJ2-2; tentative D call: TRBD2 (5 bases). There are 13 residues in the CDR3. Trimming shortened V by 3 bases and J by 6 bases, and 8 bases separated the two germline ends. Germline V gene lookup returns CDR1 MDHEN and CDR2 SYDVKM. For the CDR3, the DNA is TGTGCCAGCAGTTTCGCGGGCCCCGGGGAGCTGTTTTTT. The encoded protein is CASSFAGPGELFF.

This chain connects TRBV10-2 to TRBJ2-6; D unclear. The CDR3 sequence is 14 residues long. Per the germline V gene, CDR1 is WSHSY and CDR2 is SAAADI. Trimming pared 4 bases from V and 0 bases from J, leaving 4 bases between. The CDR3 DNA follows: TGCGCCAGCAGTGTGAGCTCTGGGGCCAACGTCCTGACTTTC. It yields the protein CASSVSSGANVLTF.

This clone was seen only a few times. This CDR3 reads CASISWGDNEQFF. As DNA, the CDR3 is TGTGCCAGCATCTCGTGGGGGGACAATGAGCAGTTCTTC. V is TRBV5-4 and J is TRBJ2-1; tentatively, D is TRBD2 (6 bases). Germline lookup yields CDR1 SGHNT and CDR2 YYREEE (reference sequence). The CDR3 has 13 amino acids. V lost 6 bases, J lost 5 bases, and 12 bases lay in between. Using reference TRBV5-4 and TRBJ2-1 for the parts outside the CDR3, the full variable domain is ETGVTQSPTHLIKTRGQQVTLRCSSQSGHNTVSWYQQALGQGPQFIFQYYREEENGRGNFPPRFSGLQFPNYSSELNVNALELDDSALYLCASISWGDNEQFFGPGTRLTVL.

This chain joins TRBV7-2 and TRBJ2-5; TRBD1 aligns across 9 bases. CDR1 is SGHTA, CDR2 FQGNSA, per germline. This CDR3 contains 16 residues. V dropped 5 bases and J dropped 4; count of bases not matched to a gene: 11. The CDR3 nucleotides are TGTGCCAGCAGCCAACAGGGGGCGGCTAGCGCAGAGACCCAGTACTTC. The encoded protein is CASSQQGAASAETQYF.

This chain links TRBV5-1 with TRBJ2-1; perhaps TRBD2 as D (7 bases). This CDR3 contains 16 residues. CDR1 and CDR2 from the germline V gene are SGHRS and YFSETQ. Trimming pared 0 bases from V and 2 bases from J, leaving 12 bases between. The DNA of the CDR3 is TGCGCCAGCAGCTTGGGGGGGCTAGCGGCCTACAATGAGCAGTTCTTC. Translation gives CASSLGGLAAYNEQFF.